Below are 18 T cell receptor beta chains sequenced from a single sample in a study of shared clonotypes between healthy human individuals (dated by TCRdb to 2018 to 2021). The protocol used for the library was the immunoSEQ multiplex PCR assay. In its TCRdb copy, this immuneACCESS table keeps in-frame sequences only and misses some clones. Where compared with another copy, unresolved V genes explain less than half of these, and the others have no known cause. This sample comprises about 2.4 million clones, around 90% of them detected only once. Roughly 0.15% of the sample comes from the top ten. Material: naive CD4+ T cells sorted from blood. The cell subset or site label on this specimen signifies: CD45RA+ positively selected. The receptor source for this set is a man between 18 and 35 years old in good health.

CDR3 sequence: CASREIRDQPQHF. In nucleotides, the CDR3 is TGTGCCAGCAGGGAAATCCGGGATCAGCCCCAGCATTTT. The chain employs TRBV6-6 and TRBJ1-5, with D unresolved. Germline V CDR1 and CDR2: MNHNY, SVGAGI (reference sequence). There are 13 residues in the CDR3. V lost 6 bases, J lost 5 bases, and 11 bases lay in between.

This chain joins TRBV11-3 and TRBJ2-3, with 8 bases lining up with TRBD2. Germline V CDR1 and CDR2: SGHNT, YENEEA. Germline trimming cut 5 bases from V and 2 bases from J; bases unmatched to any gene: 3. This CDR3 contains 14 residues. CDR3 residues: CASSRGGITDTQYF. CDR3 nucleotide sequence: TGTGCCAGCAGCCGGGGGGGGATCACAGATACGCAGTATTTT.

Note on this clone: At one end the junction does not follow the germline gene, possibly because of a read error. The chain has TRBV7-7 and TRBJ2-1; D is uncertain. The CDR3 is 13 amino acids. The germline gives CDR1 SSHAT, CDR2 FNYEAQ (reference sequence). In DNA, the CDR3 is TGTGCTAGCAGCCCTCGAGTCTGGGATGAGCAGTTCTTC. This codes for CASSPRVWDEQFF.

V is TRBV5-1 and J is TRBJ2-2, with 10 bases matching TRBD2. V lost 3 bases, J lost 1 base, and 6 bases stayed unmatched. Germline V gene lookup returns CDR1 SGHRS and CDR2 YFSETQ. This CDR3 is 17 amino acids long. The CDR3 sequence: CASSSRIAGGNTGELFF. DNA of the CDR3: TGCGCCAGCAGCTCAAGAATAGCGGGAGGGAACACCGGGGAGCTGTTTTTT. Together with reference TRBV5-1 and TRBJ2-2, the CDR3 gives the full variable domain: KAGVTQTPRYLIKTRGQQVTLSCSPISGHRSVSWYQQTPGQGLQFLFEYFSETQRNKGNFPGRFSGRQFSNSRSEMNVSTLELGDSALYLCASSSRIAGGNTGELFFGEGSRLTVL.

This clone was counted once. Other DNA sequences in this sample translate to the same CDR3. The rearrangement joins TRBV30 to TRBJ2-3; 7 positions match TRBD1. V lost 5 bases, J lost 3 bases, and 2 bases stayed unmatched. The V gene's germline CDR1 is GTSNPN and CDR2 SVGIG (reference sequence). The CDR3 is 12 residues long. The CDR3 protein is CAWSQGTDTQYF. Here the CDR3 DNA reads TGTGCCTGGTCACAGGGGACAGATACGCAGTATTTT.

The V call is TRBV19, the J call TRBJ2-7, with D perhaps TRBD1 (5 bases). The CDR3 is 14 residues long. The V and J ends lost 6 bases and 3 bases respectively, with 15 bases between them. Germline values: CDR1 LNHDA, CDR2 SQIVND (reference sequence). The CDR3 loop reads CASSTGLGLYEQYF. The CDR3 DNA reads TGTGCCAGTAGCACAGGTTTGGGCCTCTACGAGCAGTACTTC.

The rearrangement uses TRBV19 and TRBJ1-2; a weak D match, TRBD1 (5 bases). The CDR3 sequence is 16 residues long. CDR1 is LNHDA and CDR2 is SQIVND in the germline V gene (reference sequence). V was trimmed by 3 bases and J by 5 bases, leaving 19 bases between them. CDR3 amino acids: CASSMEGKRFRYGYTF. Here the CDR3 DNA reads TGTGCCAGTAGTATGGAGGGGAAGAGGTTTCGGTATGGCTACACCTTC.

Notes on this clone: In the same sample, other DNA sequences code for this CDR3. The chain joins TRBV5-1 to TRBJ2-2, with D uncertain. V gave up 2 bases and J gave up 4 bases, with 12 bases separating them. This CDR3 has 15 amino acids. Germline-derived CDR1 and CDR2 are SGHRS and YFSETQ. This CDR3 is CASSFQTPGTGELFF. The CDR3 bases are TGCGCCAGCAGCTTCCAAACCCCGGGCACCGGGGAGCTGTTTTTT. The whole variable domain, filled in from reference TRBV5-1 and TRBJ2-2, reads KAGVTQTPRYLIKTRGQQVTLSCSPISGHRSVSWYQQTPGQGLQFLFEYFSETQRNKGNFPGRFSGRQFSNSRSEMNVSTLELGDSALYLCASSFQTPGTGELFFGEGSRLTVL.

V is TRBV5-1 and J is TRBJ2-2; TRBD1 matches at 7 bases. V was clipped by 0 bases and J by 8 bases; unmatched bases: 7. This CDR3 contains 15 residues. CDR1 SGHRS and CDR2 YFSETQ come from the germline V gene. The CDR3 sequence is CASSLVAGGEGELFF. The CDR3 nucleotides are TGCGCCAGCAGCTTGGTGGCAGGGGGAGAAGGGGAGCTGTTTTTT.

This chain links TRBV28 with TRBJ2-7; no definite D call. V was pared by 7 bases and J by 3 bases, with 4 bases between. CDR3 length: 10 residues. Germline lookup yields CDR1 MDHEN and CDR2 SYDVKM. The CDR3: CASTHYEQYF. CDR3 DNA: TGTGCCAGCACCCACTACGAGCAGTACTTC.

This rearrangement joins TRBV7-9 to TRBJ1-2, with D maybe TRBD1 (6 bases). Trimming took 5 bases from V and 8 from J, leaving 18 bases between them. This CDR3 contains 14 residues. Germline loops: CDR1 SEHNR, CDR2 FQNEAQ (reference sequence). As DNA, the CDR3 is TGTGCCAGCAGCCCCCGACAGGATGAAGGGGGCTACACCTTC. Translation gives CASSPRQDEGGYTF.

The CDR3 nucleotides are TGTGCCAGCGAGGGGCACGAGCAGTACTTC. Protein: CASEGHEQYF. The rearrangement joins TRBV6-5 to TRBJ2-7; D may correspond to TRBD1 or TRBD2 (5 bases each). The germline V gene has CDR1 MNHEY and CDR2 SVGAGI. Trimming stripped 8 bases from V and 5 bases from J, with 7 bases between. This CDR3 is built from 10 residues.

This chain connects TRBV2 to TRBJ2-1; 9 bases agree with TRBD1. Germline CDR1 is SNHLY and CDR2 is FYNNEI. Unmatched junction bases numbered 5, after V lost 3 bases and J lost 8 bases. There are 14 residues in the CDR3. The CDR3 sequence: CASSEWGQGDEQFF. CDR3 in DNA: TGTGCCAGCAGTGAGTGGGGACAGGGAGATGAGCAGTTCTTC.

The CDR3 bases are TGTGCCAGCAGTGAACAGGGTTCATATGGAGCTTTCTTT. It codes for CASSEQGSYGAFF. This chain links TRBV6-1 with TRBJ1-1, with TRBD1 as a possible D gene (5 bases). Germline CDR1 and CDR2: MNHNS and SASEGT. The V end lost 2 bases, the J end lost 10 bases, and 14 bases lay between the germline ends. The CDR3 has 13 amino acids.

The chain carries TRBV19 and TRBJ2-2; a possible D gene is TRBD1 (5 bases). Trimming stripped 0 bases from V and 7 bases from J, with 9 bases between. From germline, CDR1 is LNHDA and CDR2 SQIVND (reference sequence). The CDR3 is 14 residues long. The CDR3 protein is CASSIEQGVGELFF. The CDR3, as DNA: TGTGCCAGTAGTATAGAGCAGGGTGTCGGGGAGCTGTTTTTT.

This clone was counted only a few times. The rearrangement joins TRBV7-2 to TRBJ1-2; no reliable D call. V was pared by 1 base and J by 3 bases, with 6 bases between. There are 13 residues in the CDR3. CDR1 and CDR2 from the germline V gene are SGHTA and FQGNSA. This CDR3 reads CASSLDRHYGYTF. In DNA, the CDR3 is TGTGCCAGCAGCTTAGACAGACACTATGGCTACACCTTC.

Concerning this clone itself: Other nucleotide sequences from this sample produce the same CDR3. The chain combines TRBV7-9 with TRBJ2-1; no firm D call. Trimming shortened V by 1 base and J by 6 bases, and 4 bases separated the two germline ends. This CDR3 is built from 12 residues. Germline V CDR1 and CDR2: SEHNR, FQNEAQ (reference sequence). In DNA form, the CDR3 reads TGTGCCAGCAGCTTAGACTTCAATGAGCAGTTCTTC. It yields the protein CASSLDFNEQFF.

The chain joins TRBV7-9 to TRBJ2-7, with 11 nucleotides matching TRBD1. CDR1 is SEHNR and CDR2 is FQNEAQ in the germline V gene (reference sequence). The CDR3 spans 14 residues. With 4 bases clipped from V and 5 bases from J, the junction kept 4 bases outside the gene matches. The CDR3 DNA follows: TGTGCCAGCAGCTCCGTGGACAGGGGGCACGAGCAGTACTTC. Its translation is CASSSVDRGHEQYF.